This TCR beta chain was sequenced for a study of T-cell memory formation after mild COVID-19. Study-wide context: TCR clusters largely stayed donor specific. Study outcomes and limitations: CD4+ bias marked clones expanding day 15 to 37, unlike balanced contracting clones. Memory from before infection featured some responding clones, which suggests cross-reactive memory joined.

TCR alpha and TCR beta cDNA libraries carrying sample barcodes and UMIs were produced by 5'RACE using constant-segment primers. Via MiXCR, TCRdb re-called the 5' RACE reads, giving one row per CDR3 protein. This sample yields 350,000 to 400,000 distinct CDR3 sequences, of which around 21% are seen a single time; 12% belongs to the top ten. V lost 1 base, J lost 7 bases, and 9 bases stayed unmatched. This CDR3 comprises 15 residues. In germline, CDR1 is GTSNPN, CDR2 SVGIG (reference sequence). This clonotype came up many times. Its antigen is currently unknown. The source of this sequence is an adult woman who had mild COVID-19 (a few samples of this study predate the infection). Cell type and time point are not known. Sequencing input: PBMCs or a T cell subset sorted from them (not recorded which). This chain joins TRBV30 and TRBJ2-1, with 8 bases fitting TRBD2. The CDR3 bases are TGTGCCTGGAGTGGGCGGGGGGCTACCCGGAATGAGCAGTTCTTC. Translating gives CAWSGRGATRNEQFF.